A single sample gave rise to the 8 T cell receptor beta chains below, sequenced in a study of cytomegalovirus exposure and HLA in healthy donors. The PCR employed 60 Vbeta primers together with 13 Jbeta primers. Libraries were prepared by immunoSEQ multiplex PCR; TCRdb keeps only in-frame clonotypes and omits some of them. The table lists 200,000 or so clones, over 65% of them singletons. The specimen was PBMCs. All receptors derive from a boy aged 2 to 9 in good health and CMV-seronegative.

The gene calls are TRBV7-3 and TRBJ1-2; unclear D gene. Per the germline V gene, CDR1 is SGHTA and CDR2 is FQGTGA. The length of the CDR3 is 12 residues. The V end was cut by 2 bases, the J end by 5 bases, with 6 bases between. The CDR3 sequence is CASSLSTYGYTF. The CDR3 nucleotides read TGTGCCAGCAGCTTATCAACTTATGGCTACACCTTC. Filled out from reference TRBV7-3 and TRBJ1-2, the complete variable domain reads GAGVSQTPSNKVTEKGKYVELRCDPISGHTALYWYRQSLGQGPEFLIYFQGTGAADDSGLPNDRFFAVRPEGSVSTLKIQRTERGDSAVYLCASSLSTYGYTFGSGTRLTVV.

The chain employs TRBV6-1 and TRBJ1-2; D is possibly TRBD1 (5 bases). V lost 10 bases to trimming and J lost 0 bases, with 15 bases between them. This CDR3 is built from 14 residues. Germline V gene sequence: CDR1 MNHNS, CDR2 SASEGT. The CDR3 region is CATSRDGANYGYTF. The CDR3 nucleotides are TGTGCCACCTCGCGGGACGGAGCTAACTATGGCTACACCTTC.

This clone came up a few times. In DNA, the CDR3 is TGTGCCAGCAGCTCCGGGACAGGGCGGGAAAAACTGTTTTTT. This encodes CASSSGTGREKLFF. The rearrangement links TRBV11-2 to TRBJ1-4, with 9 bases lining up with TRBD1. The J segment lost 8 bases and the V segment lost 4 bases, leaving 5 bases of the junction unmatched. Germline V gene data show CDR1 as SGHAT and CDR2 as FQNNGV. The CDR3 covers 14 residues.

The chain uses TRBV18 and TRBJ2-7, with D perhaps TRBD1 (6 bases). Trimming shortened V by 3 bases and J by 0 bases, and 12 bases separated the two germline ends. This CDR3 contains 15 residues. Germline CDR1 KGHSH, CDR2 LQKENI. CDR3 region: CASSPPSGDSYEQYF. Written as DNA, the CDR3 is TGTGCCAGCTCACCCCCGTCAGGGGACTCCTACGAGCAGTACTTC.

This chain connects TRBV7-9 to TRBJ1-1, with TRBD1 matching over 9 bases. This CDR3 spans 19 amino acids. The germline V gene encodes CDR1 SEHNR and CDR2 FQNEAQ (reference sequence). Trimming at V came to 5 bases and at J to 4 bases, leaving 20 bases not matched to a gene. The CDR3 DNA is TGTGCCAGCAGCCCCCCCGGGACAGGGCAACCGTTCTGGGGCACTGAAGCTTTCTTT. Translated: CASSPPGTGQPFWGTEAFF.

This clone has just one count. Its ends do not fully match the called genes, so a read error is possible. The V call is TRBV4-1, the J call TRBJ1-5; D call uncertain. CDR1 MGHRA and CDR2 YSYEKL come from the germline V gene. The CDR3 contains 13 residues. Written as DNA, the CDR3 is TGCGCCAGCAGCCAGCTGGGCAATCAGCTCCAGCATTTT. This encodes CASSQLGNQLQHF.

V gene TRBV7-9 combines with J gene TRBJ2-1; 9 bases match TRBD1. The CDR3 covers 17 residues. The V and J ends lost 5 bases and 0 bases, in that order; junction bases with no gene match: 8. Germline assignment: CDR1 SEHNR and CDR2 FQNEAQ (reference sequence). The CDR3 protein is CASSHRGTGSSYNEQFF. CDR3 sequence (DNA): TGTGCCAGCAGCCATAGAGGGACAGGGAGCTCCTACAATGAGCAGTTCTTC. Full variable domain (outside the CDR3, taken from reference TRBV7-9 and TRBJ2-1): DTGVSQNPRHKITKRGQNVTFRCDPISEHNRLYWYRQTLGQGPEFLTYFQNEAQLEKSRLLSDRFSAERPKGSFSTLEIQRTEQGDSAMYLCASSHRGTGSSYNEQFFGPGTRLTVL.

The table lists this clone with a count of one. V is TRBV5-5 and J is TRBJ1-2; unclear D gene. The germline V and J ends were trimmed by 6 bases and 3 bases, with 15 bases remaining between them. This CDR3 is 14 amino acids long. Per germline, CDR1 SGHKS and CDR2 YYEKEE (reference sequence). CDR3 residues: CASTWVPGDYGYTF. The CDR3 DNA is TGTGCCAGCACCTGGGTCCCGGGAGACTATGGCTACACCTTC.